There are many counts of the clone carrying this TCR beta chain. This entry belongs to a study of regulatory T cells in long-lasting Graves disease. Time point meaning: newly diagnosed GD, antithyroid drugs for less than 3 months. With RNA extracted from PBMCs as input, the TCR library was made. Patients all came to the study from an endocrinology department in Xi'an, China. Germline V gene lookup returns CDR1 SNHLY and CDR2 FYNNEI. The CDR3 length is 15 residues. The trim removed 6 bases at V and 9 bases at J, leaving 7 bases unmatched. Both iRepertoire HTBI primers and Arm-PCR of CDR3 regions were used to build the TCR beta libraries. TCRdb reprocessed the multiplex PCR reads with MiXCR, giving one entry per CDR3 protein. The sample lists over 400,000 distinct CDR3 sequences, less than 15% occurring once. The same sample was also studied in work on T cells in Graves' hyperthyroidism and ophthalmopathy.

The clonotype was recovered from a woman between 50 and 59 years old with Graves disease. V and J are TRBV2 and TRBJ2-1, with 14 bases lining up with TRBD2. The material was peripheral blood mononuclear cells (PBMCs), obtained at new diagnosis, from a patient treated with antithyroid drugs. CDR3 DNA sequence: TGTGCCAGCAGACCGGGACTAGCGGGAGTGGGTGAGCAGTTCTTC. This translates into CASRPGLAGVGEQFF.